This T cell receptor beta chain originates from a study of T cell responses to AZD1222 COVID-19 vaccine. Sequenced by immunoSEQ multiplex PCR; TCRdb stores in-frame clones only, minus some. The top ten clones hold approximately 3.7% of a sample with approximately 200,000 clones, approximately 89% of them seen once. Concerning this clone itself: The antigen is not known.

Broader study findings: Sampling that yielded the repertoires occurred only after the peak T cell response.

The CDR3 covers 16 residues. Germline-derived CDR1 and CDR2 are KGHSH and LQKENI. The V end was cut by 3 bases, the J end by 1 base, with 12 bases between. The sample was peripheral blood, taken 28 days after the second AZD1222 dose. The rearrangement uses TRBV18 and TRBJ1-4; D ambiguous. This TCR was recovered from an adult who received the AZD1222 COVID-19 vaccine. CDR3: CASSPPGRGTNEKLFF. DNA for the CDR3: TGTGCCAGCTCACCCCCGGGTCGTGGAACTAATGAAAAACTGTTTTTT.